The entry below describes one TCR beta chain. This entry comes from a study of blood T cell repertoires in COVID-19. The overall study: Samples taken during acute and convalescent COVID-19 were collected in the United States, Italy and Spain. PBMCs, B-cell-depleted T cells, or T cells were the source of the cDNA or gDNA that made up the material.

Per the germline V gene, CDR1 is ENHRY and CDR2 is SYGVKD. The CDR3 is 16 amino acids. Deletions cut 0 bases from V and 0 bases from J, with 11 bases between. Study processing details: Amplification of reference gene primers was used by the study to estimate nucleated cell counts. Profiling relied on immunoSEQ multiplex PCR, and the TCRdb table lists in-frame clones only, not all of them. V and J calls plus clone size are reproduced from that table; the DNA served to infer D and trimming. The sample includes about 530,000 clones, roughly nine tenths of them seen just once. Those enrolled in Seattle joined during active infection and were followed longitudinally afterward.

V gene TRBV10-3 combines with J gene TRBJ1-2, with D possibly TRBD1 on 6 matching bases. Material: peripheral blood. This receptor was identified in a woman between 45 and 60 years old with COVID-19, enrolled during active disease. CDR3 nucleotide sequence: TGTGCCATCAGTGAGTCTGGGGGCCCTACTAACTATGGCTACACCTTC. This codes for CAISESGGPTNYGYTF.